This TCR beta chain is from a study of blood T cell repertoires in COVID-19. Study at large: There were acute and convalescent COVID-19 samples, and they came from the United States, Italy and Spain. Sample material is recorded as cDNA or gDNA derived from T cells, B-cell-depleted T cells, or PBMCs.

Per the original methods: Scientists estimated how many nucleated cells there were by amplifying reference gene primers. TCRdb keeps only in-frame clones here, not all; method: immunoSEQ multiplex PCR. V, J and clone size were drawn from that table, and D and trimming were deduced from the DNA. The sample consists of hundreds of thousands of clones, roughly 83% of them appearing once. Sequencing input: peripheral blood. The receptor was derived from a woman in her forties or fifties with acute or convalescent COVID-19.

The CDR3 sequence: CASSVGLAGGKYEQYF. CDR3 in DNA: TGTGCCAGCAGCGTGGGGCTAGCGGGAGGGAAGTACGAGCAGTACTTC. The genes are TRBV9 and TRBJ2-7; 12 nucleotides match TRBD2. The CDR3 covers 16 residues. V was clipped by 2 bases and J by 4 bases; unmatched bases: 7. Germline values: CDR1 SGDLS, CDR2 YYNGEE. Looking up the rest from reference TRBV9 and TRBJ2-7 gives the full variable domain: DSGVTQTPKHLITATGQRVTLRCSPRSGDLSVYWYQQSLDQGLQFLIQYYNGEERAKGNILERFSAQQFPDLHSELNLSSLELGDSALYFCASSVGLAGGKYEQYFGPGTRLTVT.